This entry lists 14 T cell receptor beta chains sequenced from one sample in a study of graft-versus-host responses after intestinal transplantation. Generated by immunoSEQ multiplex PCR, the TCRdb table keeps only in-frame clones and is missing some. The sample lists about 17,000 clones, roughly three quarters seen once, with 7.8% in the top ten. Processing was applied to graft tissue in order to liberate intraepithelial and lamina propria lymphocytes. The sample was ileum tissue, taken 450 to 490 days after intestinal transplant. Every receptor here comes from a human patient who received an intestinal transplant, so some T cells may come from the graft donor.

The chain links TRBV19 to TRBJ1-5; D unclear. Trimming pared 3 bases from V and 2 bases from J, leaving 8 bases between. The CDR3 length is 14 residues. CDR1 and CDR2 (germline): LNHDA, SQIVND (reference sequence). CDR3 nucleotide sequence: TGTGCCAGTAGTATTCTTCCGGGCAATCAGCCCCAGCATTTT. Encoded protein: CASSILPGNQPQHF.

This clone was seen more than once but under ten times. V usage is TRBV18 and J usage is TRBJ1-1, with D possibly matching TRBD1 (5 bases). Germline CDR1 reads KGHSH; CDR2 reads LQKENI. Between the trimmed V and J ends, which lost 1 base and 4 bases, there was a span of 7 bases. This CDR3 comprises 13 residues. Written as DNA, the CDR3 is TGTGCCAGCTCACCACAGGGGACCACTGAAGCTTTCTTT. Its protein product is CASSPQGTTEAFF.

This clone was observed once. V gene TRBV5-8 combines with J gene TRBJ1-2, with D uncertain. The CDR3 length is 16 residues. Germline V gene sequence: CDR1 SGHTS, CDR2 YDEGEE. V lost 6 bases and J 4 bases, leaving 22 bases between the germline ends. The CDR3 reads CASKFLDPRKTYGYTF. DNA of the CDR3: TGTGCCAGCAAATTTCTTGATCCACGAAAGACCTATGGCTACACCTTC.

The V gene is TRBV9, the J gene TRBJ2-5, with D uncertain. Per the germline V gene, CDR1 is SGDLS and CDR2 is YYNGEE. The CDR3 has 13 residues. V shed 4 bases and J shed 5 bases, with 12 bases lying between them. In DNA form, the CDR3 reads TGTGCCAGCAGCCCCTCGGGTGGGGAGACCCAGTACTTC. Protein product: CASSPSGGETQYF.

This clone has only a few counts. The gene calls are TRBV5-6 and TRBJ2-3, with 11 nucleotides matching TRBD1. From germline, CDR1 is SGHDT and CDR2 YYEEEE. V lost 3 bases to trimming and J lost 6 bases; unmatched junction nucleotides: 9. CDR3 length: 16 residues. CDR3 in DNA: TGTGCCAGCAGCTCCCGAGGGACAGGGGGGAGTGATACGCAGTATTTT. Translated: CASSSRGTGGSDTQYF.

V and J are TRBV6-5 and TRBJ1-4, with no clear D. The V end was cut by 4 bases, the J end by 0 bases, with 12 bases between. The CDR3 consists of 16 residues. Germline V gene lookup returns CDR1 MNHEY and CDR2 SVGAGI. Written as DNA, the CDR3 is TGTGCCAGCAGTTCCCGCCGGGCAGCAACTAATGAAAAACTGTTTTTT. Translation gives CASSSRRAATNEKLFF.

The chain employs TRBV6-5 and TRBJ1-2; 8 bases agree with TRBD1. CDR1 and CDR2 from the germline V gene are MNHEY and SVGAGI. V gave up 6 bases and J gave up 3 bases; unmatched junction bases: 9. CDR3 length: 15 amino acids. CDR3 coding DNA: TGTGCCAGCAGCTCCGACCTGACAGGGGACTATGGCTACACCTTC. Translating gives CASSSDLTGDYGYTF.

The chain carries TRBV18 and TRBJ1-2; the D is unclear. V lost 3 bases and J lost 3, with 5 bases in between. The germline CDR1 and CDR2 sequences are KGHSH and LQKENI. The CDR3 has 12 amino acids. DNA for the CDR3: TGTGCCAGCTCACCTTTCGACTATGGCTACACCTTC. Its translation is CASSPFDYGYTF.

This clone was counted only a few times. The V call is TRBV21-1, the J call TRBJ2-7; TRBD1 was called by the table and not checked on the DNA. TRBV21-1 is a pseudogene. The CDR3 sequence is 16 residues long. The CDR3 loop is CASGKSQDPSSYEQYF. The CDR3 DNA reads as TGTGCCAGCGGAAAGTCACAGGACCCAAGCTCCTACGAGCAGTACTTC.

The chain employs TRBV5-6 and TRBJ2-5, with D possibly matching TRBD2 (5 bases). The V gene lost 4 bases and the J gene lost 6 bases, with 13 bases spanning the gap. Per the germline V gene, CDR1 is SGHDT and CDR2 is YYEEEE. This CDR3 has 13 residues. The CDR3 DNA is TGTGCCAGCAGCGAGCGGTGGGAGCAGACCCAGTACTTC. Translated: CASSERWEQTQYF.

This clone was observed once. The chain employs TRBV28 and TRBJ2-2; D is uncertain. The CDR3 runs 15 residues. Germline V gene data show CDR1 as MDHEN and CDR2 as SYDVKM. Deletions cut 1 base from V and 3 bases from J, with 9 bases between. In nucleotides, the CDR3 is TGTGCCAGCAGTTTATTCCCAGGATACACCGGGGAGCTGTTTTTT. The encoded protein is CASSLFPGYTGELFF.

This chain joins TRBV14 and TRBJ1-4, with D tentatively TRBD1 (5 bases). Trimming took off 4 bases at V and 8 bases at J, with 11 bases between the two ends. Germline values: CDR1 SGHDN, CDR2 FVKESK. The CDR3 runs to 13 residues. The CDR3 reads CASSLREGEKLFF. DNA for the CDR3: TGTGCCAGCAGCCTACGGGAGGGGGAAAAACTGTTTTTT.

This clone was observed a single time. The V gene is TRBV5-1, the J gene TRBJ2-2, with D perhaps TRBD2 (5 bases). The CDR3 is made up of 14 amino acids. The V gene lost 4 bases and the J gene lost 7 bases, with 14 bases spanning the gap. Germline-derived CDR1 and CDR2 are SGHRS and YFSETQ. CDR3 region: CASSLERSGGELFF. The CDR3 region has the DNA TGCGCCAGCAGCCTTGAGCGGAGTGGCGGGGAGCTGTTTTTT.

This clone was seen a few times. The gene calls are TRBV4-1 and TRBJ1-1; no clear D. Looked up from germline, CDR1 is MGHRA and CDR2 is YSYEKL. V gave up 1 base and J gave up 5 bases, with 11 bases separating them. The CDR3 loop spans 14 amino acids. The chain's CDR3 is CASSQGGLGTEAFF. CDR3 DNA sequence: TGCGCCAGCAGCCAAGGGGGTTTGGGAACTGAAGCTTTCTTT.